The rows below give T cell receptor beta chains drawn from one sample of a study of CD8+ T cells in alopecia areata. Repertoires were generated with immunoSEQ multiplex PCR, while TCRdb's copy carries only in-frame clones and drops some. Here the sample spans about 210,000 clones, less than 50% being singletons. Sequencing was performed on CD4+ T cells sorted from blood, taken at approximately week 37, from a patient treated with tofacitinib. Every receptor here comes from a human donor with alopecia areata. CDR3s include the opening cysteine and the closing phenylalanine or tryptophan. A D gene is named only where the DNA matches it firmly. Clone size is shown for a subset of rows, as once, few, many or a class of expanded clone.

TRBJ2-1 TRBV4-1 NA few CASSQVHGVQFF TGCGCCAGCAGCCAAGTGCACGGAGTGCAGTTCTTC
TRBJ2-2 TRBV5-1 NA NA CASNGGTTTGELFF TGCGCCAGCAACGGCGGCACAACAACCGGGGAGCTGTTTTTT
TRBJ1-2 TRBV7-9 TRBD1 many CASSFTGTGEGYGYTF TGTGCCAGCAGCTTCACCGGGACAGGGGAAGGCTATGGCTACACCTTC
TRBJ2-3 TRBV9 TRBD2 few CASSVRLAGDTQYF TGTGCCAGCAGCGTGAGACTAGCGGGAGATACGCAGTATTTT
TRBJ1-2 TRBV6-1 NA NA CASSHSSRNYGYTF TGTGCCAGCAGTCACTCCTCCCGAAACTATGGCTACACCTTC
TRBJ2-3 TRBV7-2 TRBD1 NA CASSHTPTGGEDTQYF TGTGCCAGCAGCCATACCCCGACAGGGGGCGAAGATACGCAGTATTTT
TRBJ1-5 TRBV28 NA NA CASSFGKRDPFLKNQPQHF TGTGCCAGCAGTTTTGGCAAGAGAGACCCTTTCTTAAAAAATCAGCCCCAGCATTTT
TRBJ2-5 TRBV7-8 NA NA CASSFMTVQETQYF TGTGCCAGCAGCTTCATGACCGTCCAAGAGACCCAGTACTTC
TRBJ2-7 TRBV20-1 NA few CSARDYWEQYF TGCAGTGCTAGAGATTACTGGGAGCAGTACTTC
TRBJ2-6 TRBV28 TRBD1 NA CASSGRDRGVRGANVLTF TGTGCCAGCAGTGGCCGGGACAGGGGAGTGAGAGGGGCCAACGTCCTGACTTTC
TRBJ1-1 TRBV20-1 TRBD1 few CSAPDRGAAFF TGCAGTGCCCCGGACAGGGGAGCAGCTTTCTTT
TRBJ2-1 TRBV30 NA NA CACYKVTRGTQFF TGTGCCTGTTATAAGGTCACCCGAGGTACGCAGTTCTTC
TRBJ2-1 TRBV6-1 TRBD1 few CASSHRDRANNEQFF TGTGCCAGCAGTCACCGGGACAGGGCAAACAATGAGCAGTTCTTC
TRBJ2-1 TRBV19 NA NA CASSILDVNKQFF TGTGCCAGTAGTATCCTAGACGTCAATAAGCAGTTCTTC
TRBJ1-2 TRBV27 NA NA CASSLSPRNSYGYTF TGTGCCAGCAGTTTATCCCCCCGTAATTCCTATGGCTACACCTTC
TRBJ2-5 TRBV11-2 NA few CASSPQETQYF TGTGCCAGCAGCCCTCAAGAGACCCAGTACTTC
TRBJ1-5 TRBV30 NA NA CAWSSRVTSNQPQHF TGTGCCTGGAGTTCCAGGGTAACCTCCAATCAGCCCCAGCATTTT
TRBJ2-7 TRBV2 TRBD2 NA CASSGRLAGGLYEQYF TGTGCCAGCAGTGGCCGACTAGCGGGAGGTCTCTACGAGCAGTACTTC
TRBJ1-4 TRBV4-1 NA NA CASSQDWTAYPTNEKLFF TGCGCCAGCAGCCAAGATTGGACAGCCTACCCAACTAATGAAAAACTGTTTTTT
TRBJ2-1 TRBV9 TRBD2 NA CASSVSPPGLAGVEQFF TGTGCCAGCAGCGTAAGCCCCCCGGGACTAGCGGGAGTTGAGCAGTTCTTC
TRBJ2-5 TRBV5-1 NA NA CASSTTGARQETQYF TGCGCCAGCAGCACGACGGGTGCCCGTCAAGAGACCCAGTACTTC
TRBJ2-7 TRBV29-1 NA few CSVGLGGASHEQYF TGCAGCGTTGGTCTTGGGGGAGCATCCCACGAGCAGTACTTC
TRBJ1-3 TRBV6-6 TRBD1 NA CASSPGGSGNTIYF TGTGCCAGCAGCCCAGGGGGCTCTGGAAACACCATATATTTT
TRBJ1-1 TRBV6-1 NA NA CASSERGSAEAFF TGTGCCAGCAGTGAACGGGGATCCGCTGAAGCTTTCTTT
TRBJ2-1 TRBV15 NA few CATRGSPSYNEQFF TGTGCCACACGCGGCAGCCCGTCCTACAATGAGCAGTTCTTC
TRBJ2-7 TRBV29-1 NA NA CSVGNIYEQYF TGCAGCGTTGGTAACATTTACGAGCAGTACTTC
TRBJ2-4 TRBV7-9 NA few CASSPGGQTKNIQYF TGTGCCAGCAGCCCTGGGGGTCAAACCAAAAACATTCAGTACTTC
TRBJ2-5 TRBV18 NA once CASSPLGAETQYF TGTGCCAGCTCACCCTTAGGGGCAGAGACCCAGTACTTC
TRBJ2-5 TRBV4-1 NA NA CASSVRQASETQYF TGCGCCAGCAGCGTCCGACAGGCTTCCGAGACCCAGTACTTC
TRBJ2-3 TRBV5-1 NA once CASSSIEYTDTQYF TGCGCCAGCAGCTCAATAGAATACACAGATACGCAGTATTTT
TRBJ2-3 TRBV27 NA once CASSPQTFRGADTQYF TGTGCCAGCAGTCCTCAGACCTTCCGGGGCGCAGATACGCAGTATTTT
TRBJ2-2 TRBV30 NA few CAWGSQGSTGELFF TGTGCCTGGGGTTCCCAGGGGTCCACCGGGGAGCTGTTTTTT
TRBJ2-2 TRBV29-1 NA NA CSVGWAHTGELFF TGCAGCGTTGGGTGGGCCCACACCGGGGAGCTGTTTTTT
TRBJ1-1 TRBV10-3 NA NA CAISDRGASEAFF TGTGCCATCAGTGACCGGGGGGCATCTGAAGCTTTCTTT
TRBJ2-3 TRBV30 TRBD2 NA CAWSSGRAKTRTDTQYF TGTGCCTGGTCTAGCGGGAGGGCTAAAACGCGCACAGATACGCAGTATTTT
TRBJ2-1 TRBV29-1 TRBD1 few CSVDTGGTSYNEQFF TGCAGCGTAGACACAGGGGGCACATCCTACAATGAGCAGTTCTTC
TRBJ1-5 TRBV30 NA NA CAWSVGDPTSAQHF TGTGCCTGGAGTGTAGGGGACCCTACCTCAGCCCAGCATTTT
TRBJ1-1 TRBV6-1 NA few CASSEQRGNTEAFF TGTGCCAGCAGTGAACAGAGGGGGAACACTGAAGCTTTCTTT
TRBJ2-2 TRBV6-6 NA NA CASSYDSGELFF TGTGCCAGCAGTTACGATTCCGGGGAGCTGTTTTTT
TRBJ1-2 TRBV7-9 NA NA CASSLVTYGYTF TGTGCCAGCAGCTTGGTGACCTATGGCTACACCTTC
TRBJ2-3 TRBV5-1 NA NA CASSPPVGGGTDTQYF TGCGCCAGCAGCCCCCCGGTGGGGGGAGGCACAGATACGCAGTATTTT
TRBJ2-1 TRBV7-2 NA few CASSFNSFAYNEQFF TGTGCCAGCAGCTTCAACTCGTTCGCCTACAATGAGCAGTTCTTC
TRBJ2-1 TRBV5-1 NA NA CASSLLPKNEQFF TGCGCCAGCAGCTTGCTCCCAAAAAATGAGCAGTTCTTC
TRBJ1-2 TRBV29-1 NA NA CSVVFRAGNYGYTF TGCAGCGTTGTATTTAGGGCGGGGAACTATGGCTACACCTTC
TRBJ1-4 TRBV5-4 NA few CASSTIPAQGPRKLFF TGTGCCAGCAGTACCATACCGGCCCAGGGGCCCAGAAAACTGTTTTTT
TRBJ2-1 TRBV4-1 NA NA CASSQGRTRTTYNEQFF TGCGCCAGCAGCCAAGGGAGAACCCGGACAACGTACAATGAGCAGTTCTTC
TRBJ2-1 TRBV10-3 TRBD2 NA CATDPSGRAVEQFF TGTGCCACCGACCCCAGCGGGAGGGCCGTTGAGCAGTTCTTC
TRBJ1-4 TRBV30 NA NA CAWGRSREKLFF TGTGCCTGGGGTAGGAGTCGTGAAAAACTGTTTTTT
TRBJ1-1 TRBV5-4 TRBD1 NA CASSVGQDTEAFF TGTGCCAGCAGCGTTGGACAGGACACTGAAGCTTTCTTT
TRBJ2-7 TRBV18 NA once CASSPDQGSNEQYF TGTGCCAGCTCACCGGACCAGGGGTCAAACGAGCAGTACTTC
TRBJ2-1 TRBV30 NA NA CAWSVREVSNEQFF TGTGCCTGGAGTGTCAGAGAGGTGAGCAATGAGCAGTTCTTC